The next 27 T cell receptor beta chains were all read from a single sample in a study of blood T cell repertoires in COVID-19. The repertoire was sequenced with immunoSEQ multiplex PCR; TCRdb's copy has only in-frame clones and lacks some. This table holds around 120,000 clones, about three quarters found once. The sample was peripheral blood. These receptors were obtained from a human donor with acute or convalescent COVID-19. The donor label of this sample is uncertain.

V and J are TRBV7-2 and TRBJ2-2; 7 nucleotides line up with TRBD2. The germline CDR1 and CDR2 sequences are SGHTA and FQGNSA. This CDR3 comprises 15 residues. With V trimmed by 2 bases and J by 5 bases, 5 bases remained unmatched. The CDR3 nucleotides read TGTGCCAGCAGCTTAACACTAGCGCAGACCGGGGAGCTGTTTTTT. Translated: CASSLTLAQTGELFF.

This chain links TRBV6-5 with TRBJ1-4; 7 bases map to TRBD1. The CDR3 loop spans 13 amino acids. Germline lookup yields CDR1 MNHEY and CDR2 SVGAGI. The ends lost 5 bases at V and 7 bases at J; junction bases unmatched: 4. CDR3 sequence (DNA): TGTGCCAGCAGTAGGGGGCAAGGTGAAAAACTGTTTTTT. This encodes CASSRGQGEKLFF.

CDR3: CASMGASTDTQYF. For the CDR3, the DNA is TGTGCCAGCATGGGGGCTAGCACAGATACGCAGTATTTT. The chain is built from TRBV2 and TRBJ2-3, with a possible D match to TRBD1 (6 bases). From germline, CDR1 is SNHLY and CDR2 FYNNEI. This CDR3 comprises 13 residues. Trimming removed 7 bases at V and 0 bases at J, with 8 bases between.

This chain connects TRBV5-1 to TRBJ1-1; 9 nucleotides line up with TRBD1. Germline V CDR1 and CDR2: SGHRS, YFSETQ. With 3 bases clipped from V and 2 bases from J, the junction kept 5 bases outside the gene matches. CDR3 length: 15 residues. DNA for the CDR3: TGCGCCAGCAGCTCCCTGACAGGGGGAAACACTGAAGCTTTCTTT. Amino acid sequence: CASSSLTGGNTEAFF.

CDR3 loop: CASSPSRGSWEPQHF. Here the CDR3 DNA reads TGTGCCAGCAGCCCCAGTAGAGGGTCGTGGGAGCCCCAGCATTTT. The chain is built from TRBV2 and TRBJ1-5; D gene uncertain. Germline V CDR1 and CDR2: SNHLY, FYNNEI. CDR3 size: 15 residues. The germline V and J ends were trimmed by 6 bases and 8 bases, with 20 bases remaining between them.

This clone was counted once. The genes are TRBV11-2 and TRBJ2-3, with 7 bases that match TRBD1. The V gene end was trimmed by 5 bases and the J gene end by 0 bases; junction bases not matched to a gene: 11. The germline gives CDR1 SGHAT, CDR2 FQNNGV. CDR3 size: 17 residues. CDR3 in DNA: TGTGCCAGCAGCCTCAAAGGGGGCGGAACTAGCACAGATACGCAGTATTTT. Protein sequence: CASSLKGGGTSTDTQYF.

V and J are TRBV7-2 and TRBJ1-6; 8 bases match TRBD1. CDR3 length equals 17 residues. The germline CDR1 and CDR2 sequences are SGHTA and FQGNSA. V lost 5 bases, J lost 0 bases, and 6 bases stayed unmatched. Here the CDR3 DNA reads TGTGCCAGCAGCCCAGGGACAGGTAGCTCCTATAATTCACCCCTCCACTTT. Translated, it gives CASSPGTGSSYNSPLHF.

The chain has TRBV4-1 and TRBJ1-5, with D hard to call. Trimming removed 0 bases at V and 1 base at J, with 7 bases between. The CDR3 has 15 amino acids. Germline V gene sequence: CDR1 MGHRA, CDR2 YSYEKL. This chain's CDR3 is CASSQDYGSNQPQHF. The CDR3 DNA reads as TGCGCCAGCAGCCAAGATTATGGCAGCAATCAGCCCCAGCATTTT.

This clone was observed many times. Here the CDR3 reads CASSEDTGGYAEAFF. The CDR3 DNA is TGTGCCAGCAGTGAAGATACAGGGGGTTATGCTGAAGCTTTCTTT. This chain uses TRBV6-1 with TRBJ1-1; 8 positions match TRBD1. The V gene end was trimmed by 1 base and the J gene end by 6 bases; junction bases not matched to a gene: 7. The CDR3 totals 15 residues. Germline CDR1 MNHNS, CDR2 SASEGT.

This clone was recorded a few times. DNA of the CDR3: TGTGCCATTCGACAGGAAGCCACCGGGGAGCTGTTTTTT. Translating it yields CAIRQEATGELFF. This chain uses TRBV2 with TRBJ2-2, with D perhaps matching TRBD1 (6 bases). Germline V gene sequence: CDR1 SNHLY, CDR2 FYNNEI. Trimming removed 10 bases from V and 4 bases from J, with 13 bases in between. This CDR3 spans 13 amino acids.

The chain combines TRBV3-1 (or the pseudogene TRBV3-2) with TRBJ2-3, with D hard to call. The CDR3 extends over 13 amino acids. The V end was cut by 3 bases, the J end by 4 bases, with 8 bases between. Germline V gene data show CDR1 as LGHDT and CDR2 as YNNKEL (reference sequence). CDR3 in amino acids: CASSHRNADTQYF. The CDR3 region has the DNA TGTGCCAGCAGCCACAGGAATGCAGATACGCAGTATTTT.

The gene calls are TRBV12-3 or TRBV12-4 and TRBJ1-4, with 8 bases fitting TRBD1. With V trimmed by 5 bases and J by 7 bases, 3 bases remained unmatched. The CDR3 loop spans 13 amino acids. Here the CDR3 reads CASSTGQVEKLFF. CDR3 bases: TGTGCCAGCAGTACGGGACAGGTTGAAAAACTGTTTTTT.

This clone was counted once. The rearrangement joins TRBV2 to TRBJ2-7; 12 nucleotides agree with TRBD1. The CDR3 covers 14 residues. J lost 7 bases, V lost 8 bases, and 9 bases had no gene match. Germline V gene sequence: CDR1 SNHLY, CDR2 FYNNEI. The CDR3 here is CASVRDRGLSEQYV. The DNA of the CDR3 is TGTGCCAGCGTAAGGGACAGGGGGCTATCGGAGCAGTACGTC.

The gene calls are TRBV5-1 and TRBJ2-1; D is perhaps TRBD1 (5 bases). Germline CDR1 and CDR2: SGHRS and YFSETQ. V lost 5 bases and J lost 0, with 12 bases in between. This CDR3 contains 15 residues. The CDR3 DNA reads as TGCGCCAGCAGTCGAAGCCAGGGCTCCTACAATGAGCAGTTCTTC. It is translated as CASSRSQGSYNEQFF.

This clone was counted a single time. The CDR3 region has the DNA TGCGCCAGCAGCGTAACAGGGGGCGCGGACGAAAAACTGTTTTTT. Translated: CASSVTGGADEKLFF. The rearrangement uses TRBV5-1 and TRBJ1-4, with 9 bases matching TRBD1. Per germline, CDR1 SGHRS and CDR2 YFSETQ. V gave up 4 bases and J gave up 8 bases; unmatched junction bases: 9. The CDR3 is made up of 15 amino acids.

This clone was observed many times. The chain joins TRBV18 to TRBJ2-7, with 9 nucleotides matching TRBD2. Germline CDR1 KGHSH, CDR2 LQKENI. This CDR3 spans 15 amino acids. After removal of 5 bases from V and 6 bases from J, the junction contained 11 bases not matched to a gene. The CDR3 sequence is CASSAGTSPIGEQYV. DNA of the CDR3: TGTGCCAGCTCAGCCGGGACTAGCCCGATAGGCGAGCAGTACGTC.

The V call is TRBV6-5, the J call TRBJ1-6; D not certain. CDR1 and CDR2 (germline): MNHEY, SVGAGI. This CDR3 has 14 residues. Deletions cut 6 bases from V and 3 bases from J, with 9 bases between. CDR3 DNA sequence: TGTGCCAGCAGGAGGGCTGACTATAATTCACCCCTCCACTTT. It specifies CASRRADYNSPLHF.

The V call is TRBV29-1, the J call TRBJ1-2; TRBD1 is a possible D gene (6 bases). V lost 6 bases and J lost 2, with 10 bases in between. CDR1 SQVTM and CDR2 ANQGSEA come from the germline V gene. The CDR3 covers 12 residues. CDR3 DNA sequence: TGCAGCGTCAGACAGGAGAACTATGGCTACACCTTC. This translates into CSVRQENYGYTF.

The gene calls are TRBV2 and TRBJ1-2; a weak D match, TRBD1 (6 bases). Trimming took off 5 bases at V and 0 bases at J, with 16 bases between the two ends. The CDR3 is 16 amino acids. Looked up from germline, CDR1 is SNHLY and CDR2 is FYNNEI. In DNA, the CDR3 is TGTGCCAGCAGTTATATAACGGGACAAGCTAACTATGGCTACACCTTC. Its protein product is CASSYITGQANYGYTF.

This clone came up once. The V and J genes are TRBV7-8 and TRBJ2-4; D perhaps matches TRBD1 (6 bases). Trimming stripped 1 base from V and 8 bases from J, with 9 bases between. Germline V gene data show CDR1 as SGHVS and CDR2 as FQNEAQ. This CDR3 comprises 13 residues. The CDR3 spells CASSLGRGYIQYF. The CDR3 DNA reads TGTGCCAGCAGCTTAGGCAGGGGTTACATTCAGTACTTC.

The chain combines TRBV7-3 with TRBJ2-1, with 10 bases lining up with TRBD1. Germline V gene lookup returns CDR1 SGHTA and CDR2 FQGTGA. This CDR3 contains 14 residues. V gave up 5 bases and J gave up 7 bases; unmatched junction bases: 5. CDR3 region: CASSPGTGANEQFF. The DNA of the CDR3 is TGTGCCAGCAGCCCGGGGACAGGGGCGAATGAGCAGTTCTTC.

The chain employs TRBV28 and TRBJ2-1, with a possible D match to TRBD1 (5 bases). Germline V lookup: CDR1 MDHEN, CDR2 SYDVKM. There are 15 residues in the CDR3. Trimming took 2 bases from V and 9 from J, leaving 17 bases between them. DNA for the CDR3: TGTGCCAGCAGTTTACTGCGTCTCAGGGTCGGTGAGCAGTTCTTC. Translating it yields CASSLLRLRVGEQFF.

CDR3 DNA sequence: TGTGCCAGCAGTTACTCCCAGGGCTCCTACAATGAGCAGTTCTTC. Translating it yields CASSYSQGSYNEQFF. V is TRBV6-5 and J is TRBJ2-1; possible D gene TRBD1, 5 bases. The CDR3 has 15 amino acids. Germline CDR1 and CDR2: MNHEY and SVGAGI. Trimming removed 0 bases from V and 0 bases from J, with 6 bases in between.

The V gene is TRBV24-1, the J gene TRBJ2-5; possibly TRBD1 for D (5 bases). This CDR3 region has 14 residues. V lost 5 bases and J 4 bases, leaving 13 bases between the germline ends. Germline V CDR1 and CDR2: KGHDR, SFDVKD. The CDR3 is CATSAIGAGETQYF. The CDR3 coding sequence is TGTGCCACCAGTGCCATAGGGGCAGGAGAGACCCAGTACTTC.

This clone was picked up one time. This chain connects TRBV19 to TRBJ1-5, with D unclear. The germline V gene encodes CDR1 LNHDA and CDR2 SQIVND (reference sequence). This CDR3 comprises 14 residues. Trimming removed 2 bases from V and 0 bases from J, with 5 bases in between. CDR3: CASSIRHSNQPQHF. Written as DNA, the CDR3 is TGTGCCAGTAGTATACGACATAGCAATCAGCCCCAGCATTTT.

The chain links TRBV18 to TRBJ1-1; TRBD1 is a possible D gene (5 bases). The CDR3 runs 17 residues. Germline lookup yields CDR1 KGHSH and CDR2 LQKENI. The V end lost 1 base, the J end lost 1 base, and 16 bases lay between the germline ends. Written as DNA, the CDR3 is TGTGCCAGCTCACCACGAATGGAACAGGCGAAGAACACTGAAGCTTTCTTT. Translated: CASSPRMEQAKNTEAFF.

The J gene is TRBJ1-5, the V gene TRBV12-3 or TRBV12-4; D unclear. The CDR3 length is 13 residues. V lost 6 bases and J lost 4, with 10 bases in between. CDR3 nucleotide sequence: TGTGCCAGCAGACCGGGTCGAAATCAGCCCCAGCATTTT. Its protein is CASRPGRNQPQHF.